These 28 T cell receptor beta chains share one sample of origin, sequenced in a study of T cell responses to AZD1222 COVID-19 vaccine. Using immunoSEQ multiplex PCR, the repertoire was profiled, and TCRdb retains in-frame clones only, with some absent. The sample consists of 95,000 to 100,000 clones, over 75% of them appearing once. The starting material was peripheral blood, obtained 28 days after the second AZD1222 dose. Receptors originate from an adult who received the AZD1222 COVID-19 vaccine.

The rearrangement links TRBV6-2 or TRBV6-3 to TRBJ1-1, with unresolved D. The germline V gene has CDR1 MNHEY and CDR2 SVGEGT. V was trimmed by 4 bases and J by 4 bases, leaving 19 bases between them. This CDR3 comprises 16 residues. CDR3 in amino acids: CASSSIGLSMGTEAFF. DNA for the CDR3: TGTGCCAGCAGTTCCATAGGACTCTCAATGGGCACTGAAGCTTTCTTT.

J is TRBJ1-5 and V is TRBV19; D gene ambiguous. CDR1 is LNHDA, CDR2 SQIVND, per germline (reference sequence). This CDR3 spans 15 amino acids. Trimming shortened V by 6 bases and J by 2 bases, and 14 bases separated the two germline ends. The CDR3 loop is CASRPTEAGNQPQHF. As DNA, the CDR3 is TGTGCCAGTAGACCAACAGAGGCGGGCAATCAGCCCCAGCATTTT.

J is TRBJ2-1 and V is TRBV4-3; 10 bases agree with TRBD2. CDR3 length equals 15 residues. With V trimmed by 1 base and J by 10 bases, 7 bases remained unmatched. Germline values: CDR1 LGHNA, CDR2 YSLEER. CDR3 nucleotide sequence: TGCGCCAGCAGCCAAGTGGCTAGCGGGAGAGTGGAGCAGTTCTTC. It encodes CASSQVASGRVEQFF.

The chain uses TRBV4-1 and TRBJ2-7; TRBD2 matches at 7 bases. Germline CDR1 is MGHRA and CDR2 is YSYEKL. V lost 2 bases, J lost 0 bases, and 7 bases stayed unmatched. The length of the CDR3 is 16 residues. The CDR3 DNA sequence: TGCGCCAGCAGCCAACCGACTAGCAGAACCTCCTACGAGCAGTACTTC. Protein sequence: CASSQPTSRTSYEQYF.

This sequence joins TRBV2 and TRBJ2-5; 7 bases match TRBD1. J gave up 5 bases and V 10 bases, and 10 bases lay outside the gene matches. Germline CDR1 SNHLY, CDR2 FYNNEI. The CDR3 extends over 13 amino acids. The CDR3 DNA is TGTGCCACCAAGACAGGGTTCAGGGAGACCCAGTACTTC. Protein sequence: CATKTGFRETQYF.

V is TRBV11-1 and J is TRBJ2-1; maybe TRBD2 (5 bases). In germline, CDR1 is SGHAT, CDR2 FQDESV (reference sequence). The V end was cut by 6 bases, the J end by 4 bases, with 13 bases between. The length of the CDR3 is 14 residues. For the CDR3, the DNA is TGTGCCAGCAGGCCCGAGGGCATGTACAATGAGCAGTTCTTC. Amino acids: CASRPEGMYNEQFF.

The chain has TRBV9 and TRBJ2-5; the match to TRBD2 covers 11 bases. The CDR3 runs 14 residues. Trimming at V came to 4 bases and at J to 5 bases, leaving 4 bases not matched to a gene. Germline assignment: CDR1 SGDLS and CDR2 YYNGEE. The CDR3 region has the DNA TGTGCCAGCAGCCCTAGCGGGGGGACGGAGACCCAGTACTTC. Protein: CASSPSGGTETQYF.

The J gene is TRBJ2-3, the V gene TRBV6-5, with D perhaps assigned TRBD1 or TRBD2 (6 bases each). This CDR3 region has 14 residues. V was trimmed by 3 bases and J by 4 bases, leaving 11 bases between them. Germline values: CDR1 MNHEY, CDR2 SVGAGI. DNA of the CDR3: TGTGCCAGCAGTTATGGGGGGCATGCAGATACGCAGTATTTT. Translation gives CASSYGGHADTQYF.

This sequence joins TRBV6-4 and TRBJ1-4; tentative D call: TRBD1 (5 bases). The CDR3 is 17 residues long. The V end was cut by 3 bases, the J end by 7 bases, with 21 bases between. CDR1 and CDR2 (germline): MRHNA, SNTAGT. The CDR3 DNA reads TGTGCCAGCAGTGAGTTCGGGGGGATTGGACGAGGTGAAAAACTGTTTTTT. Its protein is CASSEFGGIGRGEKLFF.

The chain uses TRBV27 and TRBJ1-1; 7 bases are a match to TRBD1. V gave up 5 bases and J gave up 5 bases; unmatched junction bases: 8. The CDR3 extends over 14 amino acids. Germline CDR1 is MNHEY and CDR2 is SMNVEV (reference sequence). The CDR3 DNA sequence: TGTGCCAGCAGTCAGACAGGGCTTGGGACTGAAGCTTTCTTT. This gives the protein CASSQTGLGTEAFF.

J is TRBJ1-2 and V is TRBV19; 8 nucleotides match TRBD1. Germline CDR1 is LNHDA and CDR2 is SQIVND (reference sequence). Trimming removed 6 bases from V and 4 bases from J; junction bases left unmatched: 16. The CDR3 is made up of 17 amino acids. The CDR3 protein is CASRGERTSDRGYGYTF. CDR3 coding DNA: TGTGCCAGTAGGGGAGAGAGAACATCCGACAGGGGCTATGGCTACACCTTC.

V usage is TRBV6-2 or TRBV6-3 and J usage is TRBJ2-1; no reliable D call. This CDR3 is 16 amino acids long. The germline V gene has CDR1 MNHEY and CDR2 SVGEGT. The V gene lost 0 bases and the J gene lost 0 bases, with 9 bases spanning the gap. This chain's CDR3 is CASSYSGASSYNEQFF. The CDR3 DNA sequence: TGTGCCAGCAGTTACTCAGGAGCGAGCTCCTACAATGAGCAGTTCTTC.

The CDR3 sequence is CASSLLPRGQPQHF. For the CDR3, the DNA is TGTGCCAGTAGTTTACTCCCGCGTGGTCAGCCCCAGCATTTT. The J gene is TRBJ1-5, the V gene TRBV19; D not resolved. The V end was cut by 5 bases, the J end by 6 bases, with 14 bases between. This CDR3 is 14 amino acids long. CDR1 is LNHDA and CDR2 is SQIVND in the germline V gene (reference sequence).

This clone was seen only a few times. This rearrangement joins TRBV6-5 to TRBJ1-4, with 7 nucleotides matching TRBD1. This CDR3 has 15 residues. Looked up from germline, CDR1 is MNHEY and CDR2 is SVGAGI. With 6 bases clipped from V and 0 bases from J, the junction kept 4 bases outside the gene matches. In nucleotides, the CDR3 is TGTGCCAGCAGCCTACAGGGGCCAACTAATGAAAAACTGTTTTTT. It is translated as CASSLQGPTNEKLFF.

The rearrangement links TRBV11-2 to TRBJ1-3, with D possibly TRBD1 on 6 matching bases. The CDR3 has 16 amino acids. Germline V gives CDR1 SGHAT, CDR2 FQNNGV. Trimming removed 5 bases from V and 0 bases from J, with 14 bases in between. The DNA for the CDR3 is TGTGCCAGCAGCCCTAGGACAGCGAGCTCTGGAAACACCATATATTTT. Encoded protein: CASSPRTASSGNTIYF.

The chain uses TRBV6-2 or TRBV6-3 and TRBJ1-5; TRBD1 might be the D (6 bases). Germline V lookup: CDR1 MNHEY, CDR2 SVGEGT. V was clipped by 5 bases and J by 7 bases, with 12 bases between them. This CDR3 is built from 13 residues. The chain's CDR3 is CASSTRGQQPQHF. The CDR3 nucleotides are TGTGCCAGCAGTACTCGGGGGCAACAGCCCCAGCATTTT.

The chain has TRBV10-3 and TRBJ2-1; no clear D. The germline gives CDR1 ENHRY, CDR2 SYGVKD. There are 13 residues in the CDR3. Trimming stripped 2 bases from V and 5 bases from J, with 7 bases between. The CDR3 spells CAISEGWDNEQFF. The DNA for the CDR3 is TGTGCCATCAGTGAGGGGTGGGACAATGAGCAGTTCTTC.

The CDR3: CSVERGSSYEQYF. CDR3 DNA: TGCAGCGTTGAAAGGGGGAGCTCCTACGAGCAGTACTTC. The chain carries TRBV29-1 and TRBJ2-7, with a possible D match to TRBD1 (6 bases). CDR1 SQVTM and CDR2 ANQGSEA come from the germline V gene. The CDR3 consists of 13 residues. The V and J ends lost 2 bases and 0 bases respectively, with 8 bases between them.

V and J are TRBV18 and TRBJ1-3; unclear D gene. V lost 3 bases, J lost 0 bases, and 12 bases lay in between. Germline V gene data show CDR1 as KGHSH and CDR2 as LQKENI. CDR3 length: 16 residues. The CDR3 spells CASSPKGVLSGNTIYF. CDR3 DNA sequence: TGTGCCAGCTCACCTAAGGGTGTCCTCTCTGGAAACACCATATATTTT.

The chain links TRBV5-5 to TRBJ2-2; TRBD1 agrees at 8 bases. Germline CDR1 and CDR2: SGHKS and YYEKEE (reference sequence). The CDR3 consists of 16 residues. With V trimmed by 2 bases and J by 0 bases, 3 bases remained unmatched. The CDR3 nucleotides are TGTGCCAGCAGCTTCGCACAGGGGGCGAACACCGGGGAGCTGTTTTTT. Protein sequence: CASSFAQGANTGELFF.

CDR3 in amino acids: CASSLHGQGFYGYTF. The DNA of the CDR3 is TGTGCCAGCAGCCTGCACGGACAGGGTTTCTATGGCTACACCTTC. V usage is TRBV4-2 and J usage is TRBJ1-2, with 8 nucleotides matching TRBD1. Germline V gene data show CDR1 as LGHNA and CDR2 as YNFKEQ. V was clipped by 4 bases and J by 4 bases; unmatched bases: 8. This CDR3 has 15 residues.

This chain connects TRBV11-2 to TRBJ2-1; D ambiguous. CDR3 length: 13 residues. V gave up 5 bases and J gave up 2 bases, with 7 bases separating them. CDR1 SGHAT and CDR2 FQNNGV come from the germline V gene. CDR3 loop: CASSQYTYNEQFF. For the CDR3, the DNA is TGTGCCAGCAGCCAGTACACCTACAATGAGCAGTTCTTC.

The rearrangement joins TRBV7-8 to TRBJ2-3; D gene uncertain. CDR3 length equals 13 residues. In germline, CDR1 is SGHVS, CDR2 FQNEAQ. V lost 5 bases and J 4 bases, leaving 10 bases between the germline ends. The CDR3 region has the DNA TGTGCCAGCAGCCCTCTTTGGGCAGATACGCAGTATTTT. Its protein product is CASSPLWADTQYF.

The V call is TRBV5-6, the J call TRBJ1-3; 7 bases are shared with TRBD1. Germline CDR1 is SGHDT and CDR2 is YYEEEE. There are 16 residues in the CDR3. After removal of 3 bases from V and 3 bases from J, the junction contained 9 bases not matched to a gene. Here the CDR3 DNA reads TGTGCCAGCAGCTCGTCCGGGACAGACTTTGGAAACACCATATATTTT. Its translation is CASSSSGTDFGNTIYF.

This clone was counted between two and nine times. The chain links TRBV11-3 to TRBJ2-7; 9 positions match TRBD1. With V trimmed by 5 bases and J by 4 bases, 9 bases remained unmatched. Germline V gene lookup returns CDR1 SGHNT and CDR2 YENEEA. The CDR3 is 15 amino acids. CDR3 in DNA: TGTGCCAGCAGCCGACGGACAGGGGCTATATACGAGCAGTACTTC. Translating gives CASSRRTGAIYEQYF.

In DNA form, the CDR3 reads TGTGCCTGGGCGGGCAACACCAACTATGGCTACACCTTC. This sequence encodes CAWAGNTNYGYTF. The chain links TRBV30 to TRBJ1-2; D call uncertain. Between the trimmed V and J ends, which lost 5 bases and 2 bases, there was a span of 12 bases. Looked up from germline, CDR1 is GTSNPN and CDR2 is SVGIG (reference sequence). CDR3 size: 13 residues.

V and J are TRBV6-2 or TRBV6-3 and TRBJ2-7; D might be TRBD2 (5 bases). Trimming pared 0 bases from V and 2 bases from J, leaving 17 bases between. The length of the CDR3 is 17 residues. Per the germline V gene, CDR1 is MNHEY and CDR2 is SVGEGT. CDR3 in DNA: TGTGCCAGCAGTTACTCGACTACTCCTCCGTTCGCCTACGAGCAGTACTTC. It codes for CASSYSTTPPFAYEQYF.

This sequence joins TRBV28 and TRBJ2-5; the match to TRBD1 covers 8 bases. The CDR3 runs to 14 residues. The V gene end was trimmed by 10 bases and the J gene end by 5 bases; junction bases not matched to a gene: 12. CDR1 is MDHEN and CDR2 is SYDVKM in the germline V gene. The CDR3 loop reads CATLWNRGTETQYF. The CDR3, as DNA: TGTGCCACCCTGTGGAACAGGGGGACGGAGACCCAGTACTTC.